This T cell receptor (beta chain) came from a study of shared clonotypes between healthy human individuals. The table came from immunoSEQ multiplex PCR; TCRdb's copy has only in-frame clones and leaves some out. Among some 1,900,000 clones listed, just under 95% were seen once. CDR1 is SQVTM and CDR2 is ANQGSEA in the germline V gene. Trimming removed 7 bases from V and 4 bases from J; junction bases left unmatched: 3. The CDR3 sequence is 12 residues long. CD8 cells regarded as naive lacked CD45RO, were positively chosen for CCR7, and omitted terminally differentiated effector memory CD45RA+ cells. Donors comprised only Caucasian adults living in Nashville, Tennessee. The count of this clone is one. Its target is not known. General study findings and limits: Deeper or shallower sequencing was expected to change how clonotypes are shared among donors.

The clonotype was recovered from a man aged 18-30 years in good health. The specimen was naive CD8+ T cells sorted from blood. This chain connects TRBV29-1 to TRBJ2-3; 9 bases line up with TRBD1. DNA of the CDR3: TGCAGCGCCCGGACAGGGGCAGATACGCAGTATTTT. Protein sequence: CSARTGADTQYF.